This TCR beta chain came from a study of circulating and synovial CD4+ cells in juvenile arthritis. The study, taken as a whole, reports: CPL versus bulk CD4 samples: T cell genome counts differed by at least an order of magnitude. Bulk blood CD4 repertoires were more diverse than these.

For this clone: What it recognizes is unknown.

Only in-frame clones appear in the TCRdb table, and some are missing; sequencing was by immunoSEQ multiplex PCR. The data show 32,000 or so clones, nearly 95% seen once. Source material: CD4+ T cells from blood. This clonotype originated in a human donor with juvenile idiopathic arthritis.

The CDR3 sequence: CASSFVGSNTEAFF. CDR3 DNA: TGTGCCAGCAGCTTCGTGGGGAGCAACACTGAAGCTTTCTTT. The rearrangement uses TRBV11-2 and TRBJ1-1; no reliable D call. Germline V lookup: CDR1 SGHAT, CDR2 FQNNGV. CDR3 length: 14 amino acids. V was trimmed by 3 bases and J by 2 bases, leaving 10 bases between them.